Following are 10 T cell receptor beta chains from one sample sequenced in a study of Graves' ophthalmopathy and Graves' hyperthyroidism. CDR3 regions of TCR beta were amplified from RNA transcripts. The workflow started with a first-round RT-PCR run with HTBI primers and then moved on to a second-round multiplex PCR. One entry per CDR3 protein results from TCRdb running MiXCR on the multiplex PCR reads. The table shows 400,000 or so distinct CDR3 sequences, with roughly 15% occurring only once. The sequencing input was peripheral blood. All receptors come from a woman aged 18-35 years with stable Graves' hyperthyroidism.

This clonotype has just one count. The J gene is TRBJ2-7, the V gene TRBV4-1; no clear D gene. Germline loops: CDR1 MGHRA, CDR2 YSYEKL. The V end was cut by 0 bases, the J end by 8 bases, with 14 bases between. The CDR3 runs 14 residues. The DNA of the CDR3 is TGCGCCAGCAGCCAAGAGGGCGGCCGGGCAAAGCAGTACTTC. Amino acids: CASSQEGGRAKQYF.

This clonotype was detected ten times or more. V gene TRBV19 combines with J gene TRBJ1-2; 7 bases agree with TRBD1. The germline CDR1 and CDR2 sequences are LNHDA and SQIVND (reference sequence). The CDR3 is 16 amino acids. V lost 7 bases to trimming and J lost 2 bases; unmatched junction nucleotides: 13. The CDR3 region has the DNA TGTGCCAGTACTACCCTTCCGGGACAGCTAAACTATGGCTACACCTTC. Translation gives CASTTLPGQLNYGYTF. Filled out from reference TRBV19 and TRBJ1-2, the complete variable domain reads DGGITQSPKYLFRKEGQNVTLSCEQNLNHDAMYWYRQDPGQGLRLIYYSQIVNDFQKGDIAEGYSVSREKKESFPLTVTSAQKNPTAFYLCASTTLPGQLNYGYTFGSGTRLTVV.

This clonotype appeared many times. The rearrangement uses TRBV7-9 and TRBJ1-3; tentatively, D is TRBD1 (5 bases). Germline V gene sequence: CDR1 SEHNR, CDR2 FQNEAQ (reference sequence). This CDR3 comprises 15 residues. The V end was cut by 10 bases, the J end by 6 bases, with 22 bases between. The CDR3 DNA is TGTGCCACCCAGACCTACCTGGGACGCCAAAACACCATATATTTT. It translates to CATQTYLGRQNTIYF.

Ten or more counts support this clonotype. The chain is built from TRBV7-2 and TRBJ1-2, with 7 bases matching TRBD1. V shed 2 bases, J shed 3 bases, and the junction held 6 bases outside the gene matches. This CDR3 is 15 amino acids long. Per germline, CDR1 SGHTA and CDR2 FQGNSA. The CDR3 DNA follows: TGTGCCAGCAGCTTAATTATCGGACAGGACTATGGCTACACCTTC. Translation: CASSLIIGQDYGYTF.

V is TRBV19 and J is TRBJ1-5, with TRBD1 as a possible D gene (5 bases). The CDR3 spans 14 residues. CDR1 LNHDA and CDR2 SQIVND come from the germline V gene (reference sequence). V gave up 8 bases and J gave up 0 bases, with 11 bases separating them. The CDR3 here is CASRQLYSNQPQHF. The CDR3 region has the DNA TGTGCCAGTCGACAGCTTTATAGCAATCAGCCCCAGCATTTT.

V gene TRBV6-1 combines with J gene TRBJ1-1; the D is unclear. The CDR3 consists of 13 residues. CDR1 and CDR2 from the germline V gene are MNHNS and SASEGT. Trimming cost V 9 bases and J 3 bases, with 14 bases left between them. The CDR3 coding sequence is TGTGCCAGTCAAATAGAGGATGACACTGAAGCTTTCTTT. Protein sequence: CASQIEDDTEAFF.

This clonotype was counted at least ten times. The J gene is TRBJ1-5, the V gene TRBV20-1; no reliable D call. Germline loops: CDR1 DFQATT, CDR2 SNEGSKA (reference sequence). The CDR3 has 14 amino acids. V lost 0 bases, J lost 0 bases, and 6 bases lay in between. The CDR3 sequence: CSARESYSNQPQHF. CDR3 bases: TGCAGTGCTAGAGAGTCCTATAGCAATCAGCCCCAGCATTTT.

This clonotype was detected ten times or more. The genes are TRBV7-8 and TRBJ1-2; maybe TRBD1 (6 bases). Germline CDR1 SGHVS, CDR2 FQNEAQ. V was pared by 1 base and J by 6 bases, with 18 bases between. This CDR3 has 16 amino acids. CDR3 DNA sequence: TGTGCCAGCAGCTTAGGTCGGGGGGGCAGGACTGATGGCTACACCTTC. Translated: CASSLGRGGRTDGYTF.

This clonotype was picked up many times. V gene TRBV6-5 combines with J gene TRBJ1-2; 7 bases align to TRBD1. The CDR3 has 16 amino acids. The ends lost 0 bases at V and 1 base at J; junction bases unmatched: 5. Germline CDR1 reads MNHEY; CDR2 reads SVGAGI. The CDR3 DNA reads as TGTGCCAGCAGTTACTCAGAAACAGGGGATAACTATGGCTACACCTTC. Its protein is CASSYSETGDNYGYTF.

Written as DNA, the CDR3 is TGCAGTGCTAGATTCGTCGGCAGAGGATACGAGACCCAGTACTTC. Its translation: CSARFVGRGYETQYF. V is TRBV20-1 and J is TRBJ2-5, with D unclear. The CDR3 has 15 residues. Per the germline V gene, CDR1 is DFQATT and CDR2 is SNEGSKA (reference sequence). Trimming cost V 2 bases and J 5 bases, with 18 bases left between them.